The 27 T cell receptor beta chains given below trace back to one sample, sequenced in a study of T cell repertoires in cytomegalovirus infection. One entry per CDR3 protein results from TCRdb running MiXCR on the reads. The table includes more than 150,000 distinct CDR3 sequences, roughly 27% detected once. Sequenced material: PBMCs. The receptors derive from a human donor in good health (CMV status not recorded). Some clones in this sample may be carry-over from other donors' samples.

V gene TRBV30 combines with J gene TRBJ1-1, with D uncertain. The germline V gene has CDR1 GTSNPN and CDR2 SVGIG (reference sequence). V was shortened by 1 base and J by 1 base, with 10 bases between the two germline ends. The CDR3 totals 14 residues. The CDR3 region is CAWSAETSNTEAFF. The CDR3 nucleotides are TGTGCCTGGAGTGCTGAGACATCGAACACTGAAGCTTTCTTT.

J is TRBJ1-6 and V is TRBV7-3; maybe TRBD1 (6 bases). This CDR3 region has 15 residues. The germline gives CDR1 SGHTA, CDR2 FQGTGA. With 2 bases removed from V and 5 bases from J, the gap between germline ends came to 10 bases. The CDR3 DNA is TGTGCCAGCAGCTTAGCGGGGGCTGATAATTCACCCCTCCACTTT. It is translated as CASSLAGADNSPLHF.

This clonotype was detected ten times or more. The chain has TRBV7-2 and TRBJ1-1, with D maybe TRBD1 (6 bases). The germline V gene has CDR1 SGHTA and CDR2 FQGNSA. Trimming shortened V by 0 bases and J by 6 bases, and 14 bases separated the two germline ends. This CDR3 has 15 amino acids. Written as DNA, the CDR3 is TGTGCCAGCAGCTTAGCGGTGGGGGGCCAATCTGAAGCTTTCTTT. Translating gives CASSLAVGGQSEAFF.

This clonotype was observed at least ten times. The chain recombines TRBV11-3 with TRBJ1-5, with D possibly being TRBD1 (5 bases). Germline V lookup: CDR1 SGHNT, CDR2 YENEEA. This CDR3 spans 15 amino acids. V lost 5 bases and J lost 0, with 11 bases in between. The CDR3, as DNA: TGTGCCAGCAGCCCCGGGGGAGATAGCAATCAGCCCCAGCATTTT. Protein: CASSPGGDSNQPQHF.

The chain is built from TRBV12-3 or TRBV12-4 and TRBJ1-6; perhaps TRBD1 as D (5 bases). The germline V and J ends were trimmed by 3 bases and 7 bases, with 10 bases remaining between them. This CDR3 is 14 amino acids long. The CDR3 DNA reads as TGTGCCAGCAGTTTGGGGGAAGCAAATTCACCCCTCCACTTT. It codes for CASSLGEANSPLHF.

This clonotype has more than one count but fewer than ten. V and J are TRBV19 and TRBJ1-1; tentatively, D is TRBD1 (6 bases). Trimming took 5 bases from V and 0 from J, leaving 13 bases between them. The germline gives CDR1 LNHDA, CDR2 SQIVND (reference sequence). This CDR3 spans 15 amino acids. The CDR3 loop reads CASSSRQAVNTEAFF. The CDR3 DNA reads as TGTGCCAGTAGTTCCCGACAGGCGGTGAACACTGAAGCTTTCTTT.

This clonotype was seen more than once but under ten times. J is TRBJ2-5 and V is TRBV11-2; possible D gene TRBD2, 6 bases. In germline, CDR1 is SGHAT, CDR2 FQNNGV. V was cut by 3 bases and J by 4 bases, with 21 bases left in between. The CDR3 runs to 17 residues. The CDR3 spells CASSFFPRGHAGETQYF. CDR3 coding DNA: TGTGCCAGCAGCTTTTTCCCGCGGGGCCATGCGGGAGAGACCCAGTACTTC.

The sample holds many counts of this clonotype. The chain uses TRBV6-5 and TRBJ2-3; the match to TRBD1 covers 8 bases. CDR3 size: 15 residues. Germline CDR1 MNHEY, CDR2 SVGAGI. The junction had 5 bases not matched to a gene; V was cut back by 2 bases and J by 4 bases. The CDR3 loop is CASSYAGGEADTQYF. The CDR3 nucleotides read TGTGCCAGCAGTTACGCAGGGGGCGAGGCAGATACGCAGTATTTT.

The chain recombines TRBV7-9 with TRBJ1-1; TRBD1 matches 10 bases. Unmatched junction bases numbered 11, after V lost 5 bases and J lost 2 bases. CDR3 size: 17 residues. Germline V gives CDR1 SEHNR, CDR2 FQNEAQ (reference sequence). Here the CDR3 DNA reads TGTGCCAGCAGCCCCGGACAGGGGGTCCTTCCCAACACTGAAGCTTTCTTT. It translates to CASSPGQGVLPNTEAFF.

This clonotype was seen more than once but under ten times. The genes are TRBV29-1 and TRBJ2-3, with 8 bases matching TRBD1. The V and J ends lost 2 bases and 4 bases, in that order; junction bases with no gene match: 8. Germline V gives CDR1 SQVTM, CDR2 ANQGSEA. The CDR3 totals 15 residues. Written as DNA, the CDR3 is TGCAGCGTTGAACCCCGGCGGACAGGGCCAGATACGCAGTATTTT. Amino acids: CSVEPRRTGPDTQYF.

This clonotype was found a few times. This chain joins TRBV11-2 and TRBJ2-2; D might be TRBD2 (6 bases). CDR1 and CDR2 from the germline V gene are SGHAT and FQNNGV. The V end lost 5 bases, the J end lost 8 bases, and 15 bases lay between the germline ends. This CDR3 has 14 amino acids. CDR3 protein: CASSVLGGAGELFF. Written as DNA, the CDR3 is TGTGCCAGCAGCGTACTCGGGGGAGCAGGGGAGCTGTTTTTT.

V is TRBV4-2 and J is TRBJ2-5, with TRBD2 as a possible D gene (5 bases). The CDR3 spans 17 residues. Germline V CDR1 and CDR2: LGHNA, YNFKEQ. Trimming stripped 7 bases from V and 5 bases from J, with 26 bases between. Here the CDR3 DNA reads TGTGCCAGCATGCCAGGAGGACCTGGGCTGAACGGGGAGACCCAGTACTTC. Translation gives CASMPGGPGLNGETQYF.

On this clonotype: A much larger clone is a single base away; this may be a read error. The chain links TRBV7-6 to TRBJ2-2; D remains ambiguous. CDR1 SGHVS and CDR2 FNYEAQ come from the germline V gene. CDR3 size: 18 residues. The CDR3 is CASSSLLPGQANTEELFF. The CDR3 region has the DNA TGTGCCAGCAGCTCCCTCCTGCCCGGCCAAGCGAACACCGAGGAGCTGTTTTTT.

The rearrangement uses TRBV6-5 and TRBJ2-3; D perhaps matches TRBD2 (8 bases). V was pared by 6 bases and J by 5 bases, with 24 bases between. The germline V gene has CDR1 MNHEY and CDR2 SVGAGI. The CDR3 is 17 residues long. CDR3 coding DNA: TGTGCCAGCAGCACGGGGGGGTGGACAGGCTCAGGAGATACGCAGTATTTT. Its protein is CASSTGGWTGSGDTQYF.

This clonotype showed up just a few times. This chain links TRBV6-2 or TRBV6-3 with TRBJ2-2; a weak D match, TRBD1 (5 bases). The V end was cut by 4 bases, the J end by 2 bases, with 11 bases between. CDR3 size: 15 residues. The germline V gene encodes CDR1 MNHEY and CDR2 SVGEGT. DNA for the CDR3: TGTGCCAGCAGTTCAGGGCGGAGAAACACCGGGGAGCTGTTTTTT. Residues: CASSSGRRNTGELFF.

The chain couples TRBV12-3 or TRBV12-4 to TRBJ2-3; no firm D call. CDR3 size: 14 residues. Trimming left V 6 bases short and J 8 bases short, with 18 bases between. CDR3 protein: CASSLLGSGGTQYF. The CDR3 region has the DNA TGTGCCAGCAGCCTACTCGGAAGTGGTGGTACGCAGTATTTT.

There are a few counts of this clonotype. The genes are TRBV6-5 and TRBJ1-1; the D gene is possibly TRBD1 (5 bases). The CDR3 runs 14 residues. Trimming removed 5 bases from V and 4 bases from J, with 14 bases in between. Germline CDR1 is MNHEY and CDR2 is SVGAGI. DNA for the CDR3: TGTGCCAGCAGTCCCCGATTAGGGGTCACTGAAGCTTTCTTT. This codes for CASSPRLGVTEAFF.

The chain has TRBV10-1 and TRBJ2-1, with TRBD2 matching 7 bases. Per the germline V gene, CDR1 is WNHNN and CDR2 is SYGVQD (reference sequence). Trimming removed 4 bases from V and 6 bases from J; junction bases left unmatched: 9. The CDR3 is 15 amino acids. The CDR3 protein is CASSVGGSAANEQFF. CDR3 DNA: TGCGCCAGCAGTGTGGGGGGGTCAGCGGCCAATGAGCAGTTCTTC.

This clonotype was seen just once. This chain joins TRBV7-4 and TRBJ2-1; TRBD2 aligns across 11 bases. The CDR3 runs 16 residues. Unmatched junction bases numbered 10, after V lost 5 bases and J lost 7 bases. CDR1 SGHVT and CDR2 SQSDAQ come from the germline V gene. This CDR3 reads CASSRIAPSGGNEQFF. The CDR3 DNA reads as TGTGCCAGCAGCCGTATCGCGCCTAGCGGGGGGAATGAGCAGTTCTTC.

This clonotype was seen more than once but under ten times. The gene calls are TRBV7-3 and TRBJ1-1; no clear D. V was trimmed by 1 base and J by 7 bases, leaving 10 bases between them. Germline CDR1 reads SGHTA; CDR2 reads FQGTGA. The CDR3 contains 13 residues. CDR3 sequence: CASSLMGSDEAFF. The DNA of the CDR3 is TGTGCCAGCAGCTTAATGGGGTCGGATGAAGCTTTCTTT.

The sample holds a few counts of this clonotype. V usage is TRBV9 and J usage is TRBJ1-1, with TRBD1 matching over 7 bases. The CDR3 is 15 residues long. CDR1 is SGDLS, CDR2 YYNGEE, per germline. V lost 2 bases, J lost 1 base, and 5 bases stayed unmatched. Here the CDR3 reads CASSVSRTGNTEAFF. Written as DNA, the CDR3 is TGTGCCAGCAGCGTGTCCAGGACAGGGAACACTGAAGCTTTCTTT.

The chain employs TRBV11-2 and TRBJ2-5, with 9 bases that match TRBD2. CDR1 is SGHAT, CDR2 FQNNGV, per germline. V was clipped by 0 bases and J by 7 bases; unmatched bases: 9. The CDR3 is 16 residues long. The CDR3 DNA is TGTGCCAGCAGCTTAGATCGGGGCGGGGGGGCCTCGACCCAGTACTTC. Its translation: CASSLDRGGGASTQYF.

The chain couples TRBV14 to TRBJ2-2; D perhaps matches TRBD1 (5 bases). CDR3 length: 14 residues. Germline V gene lookup returns CDR1 SGHDN and CDR2 FVKESK. The V end was cut by 1 base, the J end by 4 bases, with 7 bases between. CDR3 sequence reads: CASSQGQSTGELFF. CDR3 nucleotide sequence: TGTGCCAGCAGCCAAGGACAGAGCACCGGGGAGCTGTTTTTT.

This clonotype was counted at least ten times. The V call is TRBV7-8, the J call TRBJ2-3; the D gene is possibly TRBD2 (5 bases). Trimming left V 2 bases short and J 4 bases short, with 16 bases between. Germline V gene data show CDR1 as SGHVS and CDR2 as FQNEAQ. The CDR3 contains 16 residues. The CDR3 DNA reads as TGTGCCAGCAGCTTATCCCCTGAGGGAGCAGCAGATACGCAGTATTTT. Translation: CASSLSPEGAADTQYF.

This sequence joins TRBV6-6 and TRBJ1-1; D gene uncertain. The CDR3 has 13 amino acids. The germline V gene has CDR1 MNHNY and CDR2 SVGAGI (reference sequence). V gave up 3 bases and J gave up 4 bases, with 9 bases separating them. The chain's CDR3 is CASSYQVSTEAFF. CDR3 in DNA: TGTGCCAGCAGTTATCAGGTTTCCACTGAAGCTTTCTTT.

In this sample, this clonotype turned up a few times. This sequence joins TRBV29-1 and TRBJ2-5; 9 nucleotides align to TRBD1. The CDR3 contains 18 residues. Germline V gene lookup returns CDR1 SQVTM and CDR2 ANQGSEA. Trimming at V came to 0 bases and at J to 1 base, leaving 12 bases not matched to a gene. The CDR3 DNA follows: TGCAGCGTTGAAGAGGACAGGGGTAGTCTTCGAGGCCAAGAGACCCAGTACTTC. This codes for CSVEEDRGSLRGQETQYF.

This rearrangement joins TRBV20-1 to TRBJ2-7; D tentatively fits TRBD1 or TRBD2 (6 bases each). Deletions cut 1 base from V and 4 bases from J, with 11 bases between. The CDR3 is 13 residues long. Looked up from germline, CDR1 is DFQATT and CDR2 is SNEGSKA (reference sequence). CDR3 DNA sequence: TGCAGTGCTAGAGGGGGGGCTGAATACGAGCAGTACTTC. Its translation: CSARGGAEYEQYF.